The 29 T cell receptor beta chains given below trace back to one sample, sequenced in a study of T-cell memory formation after mild COVID-19. MiXCR, applied by TCRdb to the 5' RACE reads, yields one record per CDR3 protein. Here the sample spans 470,000 or so distinct CDR3 sequences, roughly 23% being singletons. Material for sequencing was PBMCs or a T cell subset sorted from them (not recorded which). These receptors came from an adult woman who had mild COVID-19 (a few samples of this study predate the infection). Cell type and time point are not known.

The chain links TRBV14 to TRBJ2-2; possibly TRBD1 for D (6 bases). This CDR3 is built from 14 residues. The ends were cut back, 8 bases at V and 0 bases at J, with 10 bases in the middle. Germline V gene sequence: CDR1 SGHDN, CDR2 FVKESK. The CDR3: CASRRQANTGELFF. For the CDR3, the DNA is TGTGCCAGCCGTAGACAGGCGAACACCGGGGAGCTGTTTTTT.

This clonotype was seen a handful of times. The chain joins TRBV7-9 to TRBJ2-7, with 10 positions matching TRBD1. This CDR3 comprises 14 residues. The germline V gene has CDR1 SEHNR and CDR2 FQNEAQ (reference sequence). V shed 4 bases and J 6 bases; nucleotides not matched to a gene: 6. The CDR3 loop is CASSSRQGAGEQYF. DNA of the CDR3: TGTGCCAGCAGCTCTAGACAGGGGGCTGGCGAGCAGTACTTC.

This clonotype was observed a handful of times. The chain uses TRBV20-1 and TRBJ1-1; the D gene is possibly TRBD1 (5 bases). From germline, CDR1 is DFQATT and CDR2 SNEGSKA (reference sequence). The CDR3 runs to 11 residues. Trimming left V 6 bases short and J 10 bases short, with 15 bases between. CDR3 in DNA: TGCAGTGCGAATGGATTGGGGGGAGCTTTCTTT. Protein sequence: CSANGLGGAFF.

The gene calls are TRBV29-1 and TRBJ2-5, with D maybe TRBD2 (5 bases). CDR1 and CDR2 (germline): SQVTM, ANQGSEA. V lost 5 bases, J lost 2 bases, and 12 bases lay in between. The length of the CDR3 is 13 residues. The CDR3 region has the DNA TGCAGCGTTCGTCGGGGTGCTCAAGAGACCCAGTACTTC. Encoded protein: CSVRRGAQETQYF.

The chain has TRBV18 and TRBJ2-5; D tentatively fits TRBD1 or TRBD2 (5 bases each). CDR3 length: 15 residues. Germline V gene lookup returns CDR1 KGHSH and CDR2 LQKENI. V was trimmed by 2 bases and J by 1 base, leaving 11 bases between them. The CDR3 region is CASSPRDGTQETQYF. Written as DNA, the CDR3 is TGTGCCAGCTCACCAAGGGACGGGACCCAAGAGACCCAGTACTTC.

This clonotype has just a few counts. The rearrangement uses TRBV6-2 or TRBV6-3 and TRBJ1-5; 9 bases match TRBD1. CDR3 length: 16 amino acids. Germline loops: CDR1 MNHEY, CDR2 SVGEGT. Trimming at V came to 2 bases and at J to 5 bases, leaving 7 bases not matched to a gene. In nucleotides, the CDR3 is TGTGCCAGCAGTTACCGGGACAGGGCGGGAGATCAGCCCCAGCATTTT. Its protein product is CASSYRDRAGDQPQHF.

There are a few counts of this clonotype. The rearrangement links TRBV4-3 to TRBJ1-2; D possibly corresponds to TRBD1 (5 bases). The CDR3 runs 15 residues. The V end was cut by 0 bases, the J end by 1 base, with 9 bases between. Germline values: CDR1 LGHNA, CDR2 YSLEER. CDR3 region: CASSQDVRVNYGYTF. The DNA for the CDR3 is TGCGCCAGCAGCCAAGATGTCAGGGTTAACTATGGCTACACCTTC.

Written as DNA, the CDR3 is TGTGCCAGCAGCGCAGTTGGGACAGGGGGTAATCAGCCCCAGCATTTT. Translation gives CASSAVGTGGNQPQHF. The chain has TRBV7-9 and TRBJ1-5; 11 bases match TRBD1. V gave up 5 bases and J gave up 4 bases; unmatched junction bases: 7. Germline V CDR1 and CDR2: SEHNR, FQNEAQ (reference sequence). The length of the CDR3 is 16 residues.

The V and J genes are TRBV27 and TRBJ1-6, with D possibly being TRBD1 (6 bases). V lost 0 bases, J lost 10 bases, and 13 bases lay in between. CDR1 MNHEY and CDR2 SMNVEV come from the germline V gene (reference sequence). The CDR3 spans 15 residues. CDR3 sequence: CASSLSTQGRSPLHF. For the CDR3, the DNA is TGTGCCAGCAGTTTATCGACCCAGGGGAGATCACCCCTCCACTTT.

The chain combines TRBV7-3 with TRBJ2-1; D might be TRBD2 (6 bases). This CDR3 is built from 18 residues. V shed 5 bases and J shed 0 bases, with 20 bases lying between them. Germline assignment: CDR1 SGHTA and CDR2 FQGTGA. CDR3 loop: CASSPFGVATSSYNEQFF. The DNA for the CDR3 is TGTGCCAGCAGCCCATTTGGGGTGGCGACTAGCTCCTACAATGAGCAGTTCTTC. The whole variable domain, remainder taken from reference TRBV7-3 and TRBJ2-1, is GAGVSQTPSNKVTEKGKYVELRCDPISGHTALYWYRQSLGQGPEFLIYFQGTGAADDSGLPNDRFFAVRPEGSVSTLKIQRTERGDSAVYLCASSPFGVATSSYNEQFFGPGTRLTVL.

This clonotype showed up just once. V usage is TRBV2 and J usage is TRBJ2-2; 8 nucleotides line up with TRBD1. The J segment lost 4 bases and the V segment lost 8 bases, leaving 12 bases of the junction unmatched. This CDR3 is 16 amino acids long. Germline CDR1 and CDR2: SNHLY and FYNNEI. In nucleotides, the CDR3 is TGTGCCAGCGATACCTACCGGGACAGGTCCACCGGGGAGCTGTTTTTT. It translates to CASDTYRDRSTGELFF.

V is TRBV5-1 and J is TRBJ1-1; D gene unclear. The germline CDR1 and CDR2 sequences are SGHRS and YFSETQ. The CDR3 extends over 15 amino acids. With 0 bases removed from V and 3 bases from J, the gap between germline ends came to 12 bases. CDR3: CASSLVAPGDTEAFF. The DNA for the CDR3 is TGCGCCAGCAGCTTGGTGGCCCCCGGGGACACTGAAGCTTTCTTT.

The J gene is TRBJ2-3, the V gene TRBV4-1, with D possibly being TRBD2 (6 bases). Trimming removed 0 bases from V and 3 bases from J, with 10 bases in between. This CDR3 has 15 amino acids. Germline V gene sequence: CDR1 MGHRA, CDR2 YSYEKL. This chain's CDR3 is CASSQDTSRTDTQYF. DNA for the CDR3: TGCGCCAGCAGCCAAGATACTAGCAGGACAGATACGCAGTATTTT.

Many counts were recorded for this clonotype. The chain couples TRBV15 to TRBJ2-7; D remains ambiguous. CDR3 length: 14 amino acids. Germline-derived CDR1 and CDR2 are LNHNV and YYDKDF (reference sequence). V was cut by 0 bases and J by 2 bases, with 8 bases left in between. CDR3 bases: TGTGCCACCAGCAGAGAGGGGTTAGCCTACGAGCAGTACTTC. It translates to CATSREGLAYEQYF. Based on the CDR3 plus reference TRBV15 and TRBJ2-7, the full variable domain is DAMVIQNPRYQVTQFGKPVTLSCSQTLNHNVMYWYQQKSSQAPKLLFHYYDKDFNNEADTPDNFQSRRPNTSFCFLDIRSPGLGDTAMYLCATSREGLAYEQYFGPGTRLTVT.

The table lists this clonotype with a few counts. The J gene is TRBJ1-1, the V gene TRBV12-3 or TRBV12-4; the D is unclear. Deletions cut 3 bases from V and 6 bases from J, with 8 bases between. The CDR3 has 12 residues. The CDR3 reads CASSFRPSEAFF. The CDR3 nucleotides read TGTGCCAGCAGTTTTAGGCCCTCTGAAGCTTTCTTT.

This clonotype came up a few times. The rearrangement links TRBV5-5 to TRBJ1-1, with D unclear. The V gene lost 0 bases and the J gene lost 3 bases, with 6 bases spanning the gap. There are 13 residues in the CDR3. Germline CDR1 and CDR2: SGHKS and YYEKEE (reference sequence). The chain's CDR3 is CASSLESDTEAFF. CDR3 DNA sequence: TGTGCCAGCAGCTTGGAGTCAGACACTGAAGCTTTCTTT.

This clonotype showed up just a few times. V and J are TRBV13 and TRBJ1-1; 7 nucleotides match TRBD1. This CDR3 has 14 amino acids. CDR1 PRHDT and CDR2 FYEKMQ come from the germline V gene (reference sequence). J lost 7 bases, V lost 4 bases, and 9 bases had no gene match. Here the CDR3 DNA reads TGTGCCAGCAGCTCTACAGGGAACAGGGGTGAAGCTTTCTTT. As protein: CASSSTGNRGEAFF.

The table lists this clonotype with a few counts. V and J are TRBV7-9 and TRBJ2-7; 11 bases fit TRBD2. The CDR3 is 18 amino acids. With V trimmed by 2 bases and J by 3 bases, 12 bases remained unmatched. CDR1 is SEHNR and CDR2 is FQNEAQ in the germline V gene (reference sequence). The CDR3 sequence is CASSLKGKGLAELYEQYF. The CDR3 region has the DNA TGTGCCAGCAGCTTAAAGGGAAAGGGACTAGCGGAACTCTACGAGCAGTACTTC.

The gene calls are TRBV24-1 and TRBJ1-1, with D uncertain. Germline values: CDR1 KGHDR, CDR2 SFDVKD. There are 13 residues in the CDR3. V shed 7 bases and J shed 5 bases, with 13 bases lying between them. The CDR3 nucleotides read TGTGCCACCAGGATGGGGAGCGGGACTGAAGCTTTCTTT. Translated, it gives CATRMGSGTEAFF.

This clonotype was found many times. The rearrangement joins TRBV24-1 to TRBJ2-1, with TRBD1 matching 8 bases. Trimming cost V 0 bases and J 1 base; bases outside gene matches: 4. CDR1 KGHDR and CDR2 SFDVKD come from the germline V gene. The CDR3 loop spans 17 amino acids. The CDR3 sequence: CATSDLPGDRSYNEQFF. As DNA, the CDR3 is TGTGCCACCAGTGATTTGCCCGGGGACAGGTCCTACAATGAGCAGTTCTTC.

The rearrangement uses TRBV24-1 and TRBJ2-1, with D perhaps TRBD1 (5 bases). Germline V gene data show CDR1 as KGHDR and CDR2 as SFDVKD. Trimming cost V 4 bases and J 3 bases, with 21 bases left between them. The CDR3 has 18 residues. The CDR3 DNA is TGTGCCACCAGTGACCCGGACATTGGGATGCCCGGCTACAATGAGCAGTTCTTC. Its protein product is CATSDPDIGMPGYNEQFF.

This clonotype has only a few counts. V gene TRBV20-1 combines with J gene TRBJ1-1, with a tentative D call TRBD1 (5 bases). From germline, CDR1 is DFQATT and CDR2 SNEGSKA (reference sequence). The V end lost 5 bases, the J end lost 3 bases, and 7 bases lay between the germline ends. There are 11 residues in the CDR3. The CDR3 is CSALGDTEAFF. Written as DNA, the CDR3 is TGCAGTGCTTTGGGGGACACTGAAGCTTTCTTT.

This clonotype was seen a few times. The J gene is TRBJ2-7, the V gene TRBV2; D call uncertain. Per germline, CDR1 SNHLY and CDR2 FYNNEI. V lost 1 base and J 2 bases, leaving 6 bases between the germline ends. The CDR3 length is 13 residues. The DNA for the CDR3 is TGTGCCAGCAGTGAAGACCCCGCCTACGAGCAGTACTTC. Translated, it gives CASSEDPAYEQYF.

This clonotype was recorded many times. The chain joins TRBV9 to TRBJ2-1; no clear D gene. The CDR3 loop spans 13 amino acids. V gave up 4 bases and J gave up 5 bases, with 10 bases separating them. Per germline, CDR1 SGDLS and CDR2 YYNGEE. CDR3 residues: CASSPGTDNEQFF. The CDR3 DNA is TGTGCCAGCAGCCCAGGCACTGACAATGAGCAGTTCTTC.

This clonotype was counted between two and nine times. The chain recombines TRBV5-1 with TRBJ2-3; 8 positions agree with TRBD2. The CDR3 runs 16 residues. The J segment lost 4 bases and the V segment lost 0 bases, leaving 7 bases of the junction unmatched. CDR1 SGHRS and CDR2 YFSETQ come from the germline V gene. CDR3 protein: CASSLALAGISDTQYF. CDR3 nucleotides: TGCGCCAGCAGCTTGGCCTTAGCGGGAATCTCAGATACGCAGTATTTT.

This chain joins TRBV7-8 and TRBJ2-2, with 10 bases lining up with TRBD2. The germline gives CDR1 SGHVS, CDR2 FQNEAQ. The CDR3 totals 17 residues. With V trimmed by 4 bases and J by 5 bases, 10 bases remained unmatched. DNA for the CDR3: TGTGCCAGCAGCTCGACCGGGACTAGCGTGTGGACCGGGGAGCTGTTTTTT. Amino acid sequence: CASSSTGTSVWTGELFF.

The J gene is TRBJ2-7, the V gene TRBV12-3 or TRBV12-4, with no clear D. V shed 1 base and J shed 5 bases, with 12 bases lying between them. CDR3 size: 14 residues. The CDR3 here is CASSLEVWADEQYF. The CDR3 DNA sequence: TGTGCCAGCAGTTTAGAAGTTTGGGCAGACGAGCAGTACTTC.

J is TRBJ2-7 and V is TRBV20-1, with a tentative D call TRBD2 (6 bases). The V and J ends lost 6 bases and 3 bases respectively, with 15 bases between them. Germline-derived CDR1 and CDR2 are DFQATT and SNEGSKA (reference sequence). There are 13 residues in the CDR3. The CDR3 spells CSAYRGADYEQYF. The CDR3, as DNA: TGCAGTGCGTATCGCGGGGCGGACTACGAGCAGTACTTC.

This clonotype was observed a few times. The gene calls are TRBV19 and TRBJ2-1; D possibly matches TRBD1 or TRBD2 (5 bases each). The germline V gene has CDR1 LNHDA and CDR2 SQIVND (reference sequence). The CDR3 totals 16 residues. Trimming stripped 7 bases from V and 6 bases from J, with 22 bases between. The chain's CDR3 is CASIGSEQRGPNEQFF. Here the CDR3 DNA reads TGTGCCAGTATAGGGTCGGAGCAGAGGGGTCCCAATGAGCAGTTCTTC.